This TCR beta chain was captured in a study of cytomegalovirus exposure and HLA in healthy donors. The sample holds a few counts of this clone. Its antigen is unknown. Findings and caveats of the study: Highly shared sequence variants in one cluster were likely a sequencing artifact. Three chains linked to CMV were shown in vitro to be specific for CMV antigens. For TCR beta chains, V- and J-gene trimming was later linked to a missense DCLRE1C variant. V segments that were indistinguishable, TRBV6-2 and TRBV6-3 among them, were omitted from analysis.

CDR3 length: 15 residues. Germline-derived CDR1 and CDR2 are MNHNS and SASEGT. Trimming removed 6 bases at V and 6 bases at J, with 18 bases between. The study ran its PCR with 60 Vbeta and 13 Jbeta primers. TCRdb's table, derived via immunoSEQ multiplex PCR, lists solely in-frame clones and lacks some. Among some 100,000 clones listed, more than 65% were seen once. This chain uses TRBV6-1 with TRBJ2-4; possibly TRBD1 for D (5 bases). The sequencing input was PBMCs. The source is a middle-aged man in good health and CMV-seropositive. This CDR3 reads CASRSQGKSGNIQYF. CDR3 sequence (DNA): TGTGCCAGCAGGTCCCAGGGAAAGTCCGGAAACATTCAGTACTTC.